This is a list of T cell receptor beta chains from one sample in a study of T cell repertoires in cytomegalovirus infection. TCRdb used MiXCR to reprocess the reads, holding one entry per CDR3 protein. The sample lists hundreds of thousands of distinct CDR3 sequences; around 31% were seen once. Antigens of these TCRs are unknown. Sequenced material: cultured PBMCs, taken from culture after CMV antigen stimulation. The receptor set was obtained from a human donor in good health (CMV status not recorded). Some clones in this sample may be carry-over from other donors' samples. CDR3s include the opening cysteine and the closing phenylalanine or tryptophan. A D gene is named only where the DNA matches it firmly. The size entry is marked missing in some rows and otherwise reads once, few, many or a size class.

TRBV12-3/TRBV12-4	NA	TRBJ2-7	few	CASSLRGAGWIEQYF	TGTGCCAGCAGTTTAAGAGGGGCCGGTTGGATCGAGCAGTACTTC
TRBV7-2	NA	TRBJ2-2	NA	CASSSRPIVELFF	TGTGCCAGCAGCTCACGACCGATTGTCGAGCTGTTTTTT
TRBV5-4	TRBD2	TRBJ2-5	NA	CASSFGGTSGSGVETQYF	TGTGCCAGCAGCTTCGGCGGGACTAGCGGGAGTGGGGTGGAGACCCAGTACTTC
TRBV12-3/TRBV12-4	NA	TRBJ1-5	few	CASSTGTGVYSNQPQHF	TGTGCCAGCAGTACCGGAACGGGGGTATATAGCAATCAGCCCCAGCATTTT
TRBV7-6	NA	TRBJ2-1	few	CASSPGPPHNEQFF	TGTGCCAGCAGCCCGGGACCACCCCACAATGAGCAGTTCTTC
TRBV7-6	NA	TRBJ2-1	many	CASSLGTPNEQFF	TGTGCCAGCAGCTTAGGGACTCCGAATGAGCAGTTCTTC
TRBV20-1	NA	TRBJ1-4	NA	CSATKTGIGEKLFF	TGCAGTGCGACGAAAACAGGGATCGGGGAAAAACTGTTTTTT
TRBV12-3/TRBV12-4	NA	TRBJ1-1	many	CASSPLPQKAFF	TGTGCCAGCAGTCCCCTCCCCCAAAAAGCTTTCTTT
TRBV12-3/TRBV12-4	NA	TRBJ1-5	many	CASSLKARDNQPQHF	TGTGCCAGCAGTTTAAAGGCCAGGGACAATCAGCCCCAGCATTTT
TRBV6-1	NA	TRBJ2-7	few	CSSRGNRVRFDEQYF	TGTTCCTCTCGGGGTAACAGGGTACGATTCGACGAGCAGTACTTC
TRBV7-2	NA	TRBJ1-6	NA	CASSLSRRNSPLHF	TGTGCCAGCAGCTTGTCTAGGAGGAATTCACCCCTCCACTTT
TRBV5-4	TRBD2	TRBJ2-7	NA	CASSSGTSGTPYEQYF	TGTGCCAGCAGCTCCGGGACTAGCGGTACCCCCTACGAGCAGTACTTC
TRBV20-1	TRBD2	TRBJ2-7	NA	CSARIAGGTLHEQYF	TGCAGTGCTAGAATAGCGGGAGGTACCCTCCACGAGCAGTACTTC
TRBV12-3/TRBV12-4	NA	TRBJ2-1	few	CASSSEPAQYNEQFF	TGTGCCAGCAGTTCGGAACCGGCACAGTACAATGAGCAGTTCTTC
TRBV11-3	NA	TRBJ1-1	few	CASSFAGRNTEAFF	TGTGCCAGCAGCTTCGCAGGCAGGAACACTGAAGCTTTCTTT
TRBV12-3/TRBV12-4	NA	TRBJ1-1	few	CASSFGRPAEKAFF	TGTGCCAGCAGTTTCGGTCGGCCAGCGGAGAAAGCTTTCTTT
TRBV11-2	NA	TRBJ2-5	few	CASTGTSRFGTQYF	TGTGCCAGCACCGGGACCTCCCGATTTGGGACCCAGTACTTC
TRBV7-2	TRBD1	TRBJ1-1	many	CASSLAPNRGTEAFF	TGTGCCAGCAGCTTAGCCCCTAACAGGGGGACTGAAGCTTTCTTT
TRBV19	NA	TRBJ1-4	NA	CASKKGFGEKLFF	TGTGCCAGTAAGAAGGGGTTTGGAGAAAAACTGTTTTTT
TRBV7-7	NA	TRBJ2-1	few	CASSLVPGLNEQFF	TGTGCCAGCAGCTTAGTTCCAGGGCTCAATGAGCAGTTCTTC
TRBV7-8	TRBD1	TRBJ1-3	many	CASSQGAGASGNTIYF	TGTGCCAGCAGCCAGGGGGCAGGAGCCTCTGGAAACACCATATATTTT
TRBV28	NA	TRBJ2-1	NA	CASSSPGKGRTEQFF	TGTGCCAGCAGTTCACCCGGGAAGGGTAGGACTGAGCAGTTCTTC
TRBV7-2	NA	TRBJ2-7	few	CASSLEASGPIFQYF	TGTGCCAGCAGCTTAGAAGCCTCCGGGCCCATCTTCCAGTACTTC